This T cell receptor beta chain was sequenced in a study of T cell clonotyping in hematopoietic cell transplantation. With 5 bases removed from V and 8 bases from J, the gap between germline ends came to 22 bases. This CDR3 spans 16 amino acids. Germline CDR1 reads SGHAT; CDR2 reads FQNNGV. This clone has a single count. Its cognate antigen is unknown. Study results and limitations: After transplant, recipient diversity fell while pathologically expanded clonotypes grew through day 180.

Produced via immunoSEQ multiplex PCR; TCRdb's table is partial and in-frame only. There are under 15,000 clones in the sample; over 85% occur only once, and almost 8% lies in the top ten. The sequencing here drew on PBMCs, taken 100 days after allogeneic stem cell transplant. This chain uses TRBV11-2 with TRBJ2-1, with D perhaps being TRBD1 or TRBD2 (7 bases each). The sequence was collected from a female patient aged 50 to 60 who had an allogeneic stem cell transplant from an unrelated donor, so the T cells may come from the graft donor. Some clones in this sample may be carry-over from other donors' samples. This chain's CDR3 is CASSPFRGRREDEQFF. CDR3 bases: TGTGCCAGCAGCCCCTTTAGGGGGCGCCGGGAGGATGAGCAGTTCTTC.